This T cell receptor (beta chain) was obtained from a study of CD8 T cells in Susac syndrome. CDR1 and CDR2 (germline): ENHRY, SYGVKD. The CDR3 consists of 18 residues. The junction had 16 bases not matched to a gene; V was cut back by 7 bases and J by 1 base. In this sample, this clonotype turned up once. With random hexamers, reverse transcription was performed on about 0.5 to 1 ug of RNA. TCR beta CDR3 was amplified by immunoSEQ covering 54 Vbeta and 13 Jbeta. TCRdb reprocessed the immunoSEQ multiplex PCR reads via MiXCR and lists one record per CDR3 protein. In the table there are 110,000 or so distinct CDR3 sequences, 94% of which are singletons. From blood CD8+ and CD4+ T cells, the TCR beta chain was sequenced. Healthy donors served as age- and sex-matched controls. TEMRA cells were FACS-enriched, with CD8+ and CD4+ T cells isolated negatively.

Material: CD4+ T cells from PBMCs. This receptor was identified in a human donor in good health. This chain links TRBV10-3 with TRBJ2-1, with 7 bases fitting TRBD2. The DNA of the CDR3 is TGTGCCATCAAACGGGAGATTGGGATAGCGGGTTCCTACAATGAGCAGTTCTTC. This gives the protein CAIKREIGIAGSYNEQFF.